This T cell receptor beta chain was found in a study of identical twins. The CDR3 runs 16 residues. Germline V gene lookup returns CDR1 SGHTA and CDR2 FQGNSA. Trimming shortened V by 2 bases and J by 2 bases, and 15 bases separated the two germline ends. Findings and limits, study-wide: Invariant MAIT and iNKT cells are populations that could partly confound zero-insertion analyses. Conclusions came from cross-sectional statistical analysis, not from following the same donors. A lower insertion count was a feature of abundant cord blood beta clonotypes, with no such feature in memory repertoires.

On this clonotype itself: The target antigen is unknown.

No donor was unhealthy or non-Caucasian. TCRdb itself ran the 5' RACE reads through MiXCR, one entry per CDR3 protein. The data contain 1,800,000 or so distinct CDR3 sequences, less than 40% of them seen just once; the ten biggest clones take up approximately 0.29%. The sequenced material came from cord blood. This TCR came from a newborn girl in good health. The chain uses TRBV7-2 and TRBJ2-5; D perhaps matches TRBD1 (6 bases). This chain's CDR3 is CASSLSGTWAQETQYF. As DNA, the CDR3 is TGTGCCAGCAGCTTATCGGGGACATGGGCACAAGAGACCCAGTACTTC.